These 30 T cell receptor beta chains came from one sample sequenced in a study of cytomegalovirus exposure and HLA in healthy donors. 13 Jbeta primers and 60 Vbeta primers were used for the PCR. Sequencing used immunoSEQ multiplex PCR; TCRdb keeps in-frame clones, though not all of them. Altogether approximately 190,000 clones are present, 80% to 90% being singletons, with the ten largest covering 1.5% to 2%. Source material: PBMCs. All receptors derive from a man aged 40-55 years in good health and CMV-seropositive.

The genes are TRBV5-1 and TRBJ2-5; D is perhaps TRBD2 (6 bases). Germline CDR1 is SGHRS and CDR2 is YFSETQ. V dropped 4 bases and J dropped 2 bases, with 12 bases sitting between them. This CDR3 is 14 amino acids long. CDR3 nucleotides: TGCGCCAGCAGCCACCGGGACTTTCAAGAGACCCAGTACTTC. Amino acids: CASSHRDFQETQYF.

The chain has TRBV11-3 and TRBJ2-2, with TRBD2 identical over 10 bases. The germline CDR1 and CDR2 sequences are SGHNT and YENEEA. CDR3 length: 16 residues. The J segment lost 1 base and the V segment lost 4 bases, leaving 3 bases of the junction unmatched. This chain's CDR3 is CASSSVAGGNTGELFF. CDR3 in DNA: TGTGCCAGCAGCTCCGTAGCGGGAGGGAACACCGGGGAGCTGTTTTTT.

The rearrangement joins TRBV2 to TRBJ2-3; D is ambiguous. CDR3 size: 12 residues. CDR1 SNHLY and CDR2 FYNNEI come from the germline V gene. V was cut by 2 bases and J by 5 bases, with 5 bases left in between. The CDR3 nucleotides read TGTGCCAGCAGTGAATACAGAGATACGCAGTATTTT. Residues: CASSEYRDTQYF.

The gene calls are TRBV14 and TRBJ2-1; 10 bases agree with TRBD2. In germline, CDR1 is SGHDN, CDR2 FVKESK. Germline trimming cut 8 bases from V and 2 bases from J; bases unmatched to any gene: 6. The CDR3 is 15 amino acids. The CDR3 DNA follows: TGTGCCAGCGGTTTAGCGGGAGGCCCCTACAATGAGCAGTTCTTC. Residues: CASGLAGGPYNEQFF.

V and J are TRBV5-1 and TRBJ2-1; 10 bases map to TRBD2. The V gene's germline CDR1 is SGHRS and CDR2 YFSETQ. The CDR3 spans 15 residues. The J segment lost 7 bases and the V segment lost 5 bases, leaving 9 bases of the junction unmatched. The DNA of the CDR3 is TGCGCCAGCAGTTCTAGGACTAGCGGAGGGAATGAGCAGTTCTTC. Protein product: CASSSRTSGGNEQFF.

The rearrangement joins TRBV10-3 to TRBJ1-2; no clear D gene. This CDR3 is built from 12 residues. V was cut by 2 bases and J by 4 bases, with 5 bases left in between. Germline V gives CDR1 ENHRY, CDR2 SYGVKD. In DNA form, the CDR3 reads TGTGCCATCAGTGAGGGGAGCTATGGCTACACCTTC. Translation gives CAISEGSYGYTF.

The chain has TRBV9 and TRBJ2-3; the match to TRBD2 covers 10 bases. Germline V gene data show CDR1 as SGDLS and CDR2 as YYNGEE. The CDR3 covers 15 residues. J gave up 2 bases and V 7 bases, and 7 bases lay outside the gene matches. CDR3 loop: CASRTSGQNTDTQYF. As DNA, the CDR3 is TGTGCCAGCCGGACTAGCGGACAAAACACAGATACGCAGTATTTT.

CDR3 DNA: TGTGCCAGCAACAGCCCCGACAGGACCGCCTACCATACGCAGTATTTT. This gives the protein CASNSPDRTAYHTQYF. V and J are TRBV5-6 and TRBJ2-3; tentative D call: TRBD1 (6 bases). This CDR3 has 16 residues. The V and J ends lost 6 bases and 7 bases respectively, with 24 bases between them. The germline gives CDR1 SGHDT, CDR2 YYEEEE.

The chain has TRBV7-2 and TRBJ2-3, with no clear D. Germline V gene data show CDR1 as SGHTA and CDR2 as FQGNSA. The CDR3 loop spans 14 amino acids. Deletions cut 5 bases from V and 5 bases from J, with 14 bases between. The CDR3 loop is CASSLGTVGDTQYF. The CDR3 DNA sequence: TGTGCCAGCAGCCTAGGAACAGTAGGAGATACGCAGTATTTT. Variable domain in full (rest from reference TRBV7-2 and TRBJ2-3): GAGVSQSPSNKVTEKGKDVELRCDPISGHTALYWYRQSLGQGLEFLIYFQGNSAPDKSGLPSDRFSAERTGGSVSTLTIQRTQQEDSAVYLCASSLGTVGDTQYFGPGTRLTVL.

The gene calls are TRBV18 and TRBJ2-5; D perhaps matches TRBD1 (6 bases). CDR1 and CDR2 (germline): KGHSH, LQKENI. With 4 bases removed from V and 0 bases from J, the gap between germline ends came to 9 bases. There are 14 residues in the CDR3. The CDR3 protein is CASSQNRDQETQYF. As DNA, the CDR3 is TGTGCCAGCTCACAAAACAGGGACCAAGAGACCCAGTACTTC.

The CDR3 here is CASSPGADNEQFF. The CDR3, as DNA: TGTGCCAGCTCACCAGGGGCGGACAATGAGCAGTTCTTC. The chain recombines TRBV18 with TRBJ2-1; TRBD1 is a possible D gene (5 bases). The CDR3 loop spans 13 amino acids. V was clipped by 2 bases and J by 5 bases, with 7 bases between them. The germline V gene encodes CDR1 KGHSH and CDR2 LQKENI.

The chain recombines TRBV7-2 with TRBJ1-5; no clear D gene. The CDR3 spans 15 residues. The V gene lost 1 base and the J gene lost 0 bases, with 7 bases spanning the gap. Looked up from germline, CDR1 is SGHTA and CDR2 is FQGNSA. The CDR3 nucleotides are TGTGCCAGCAGCTTAGGAGGGTTTAGCAATCAGCCCCAGCATTTT. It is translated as CASSLGGFSNQPQHF. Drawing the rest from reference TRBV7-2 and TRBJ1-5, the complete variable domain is GAGVSQSPSNKVTEKGKDVELRCDPISGHTALYWYRQSLGQGLEFLIYFQGNSAPDKSGLPSDRFSAERTGGSVSTLTIQRTQQEDSAVYLCASSLGGFSNQPQHFGDGTRLSIL.

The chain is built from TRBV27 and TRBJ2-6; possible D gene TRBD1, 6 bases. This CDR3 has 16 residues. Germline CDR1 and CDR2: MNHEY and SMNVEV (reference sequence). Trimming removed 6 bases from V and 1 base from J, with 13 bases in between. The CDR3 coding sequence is TGTGCCAGCAGAAGGGTTACAGGGTCTGGGGCCAACGTCCTGACTTTC. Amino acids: CASRRVTGSGANVLTF.

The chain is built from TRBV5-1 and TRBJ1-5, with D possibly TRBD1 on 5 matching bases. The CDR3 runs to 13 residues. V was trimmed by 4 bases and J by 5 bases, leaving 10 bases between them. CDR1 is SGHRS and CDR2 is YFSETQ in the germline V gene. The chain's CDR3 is CASSPEGDQPQHF. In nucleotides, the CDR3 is TGCGCCAGCAGCCCGGAAGGGGATCAGCCCCAGCATTTT. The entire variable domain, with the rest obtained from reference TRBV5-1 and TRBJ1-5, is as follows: KAGVTQTPRYLIKTRGQQVTLSCSPISGHRSVSWYQQTPGQGLQFLFEYFSETQRNKGNFPGRFSGRQFSNSRSEMNVSTLELGDSALYLCASSPEGDQPQHFGDGTRLSIL.

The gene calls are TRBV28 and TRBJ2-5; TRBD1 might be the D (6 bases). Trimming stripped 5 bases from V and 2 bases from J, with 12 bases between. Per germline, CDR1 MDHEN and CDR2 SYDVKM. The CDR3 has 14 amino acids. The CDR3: CASSTGTHQETQYF. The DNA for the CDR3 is TGTGCCAGCAGTACCGGGACACATCAAGAGACCCAGTACTTC.

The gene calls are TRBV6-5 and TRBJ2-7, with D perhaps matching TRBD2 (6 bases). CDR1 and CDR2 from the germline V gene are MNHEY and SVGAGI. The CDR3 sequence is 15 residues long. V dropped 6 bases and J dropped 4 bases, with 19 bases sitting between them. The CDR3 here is CASRSPAGTQYEQYF. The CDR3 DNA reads TGTGCCAGCAGATCCCCAGCCGGGACTCAATACGAGCAGTACTTC.

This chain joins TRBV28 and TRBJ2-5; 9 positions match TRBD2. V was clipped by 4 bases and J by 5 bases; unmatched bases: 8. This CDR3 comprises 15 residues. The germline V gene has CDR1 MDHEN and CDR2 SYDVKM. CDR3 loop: CASSSPGTSLETQYF. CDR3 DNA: TGTGCCAGCAGTTCCCCCGGGACTAGCCTCGAGACCCAGTACTTC.

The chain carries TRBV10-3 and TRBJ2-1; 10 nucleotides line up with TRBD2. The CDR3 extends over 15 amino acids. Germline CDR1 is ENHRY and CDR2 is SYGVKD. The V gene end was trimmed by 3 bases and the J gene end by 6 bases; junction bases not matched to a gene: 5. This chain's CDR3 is CAISDVQRGGNEQFF. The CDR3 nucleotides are TGTGCCATCAGTGACGTCCAGCGGGGGGGCAATGAGCAGTTCTTC.

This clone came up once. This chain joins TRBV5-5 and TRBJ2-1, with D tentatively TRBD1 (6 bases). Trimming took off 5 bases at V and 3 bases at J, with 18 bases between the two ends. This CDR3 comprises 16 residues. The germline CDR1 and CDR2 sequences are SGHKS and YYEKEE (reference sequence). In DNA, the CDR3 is TGTGCCAGCAGTATCAGGGGATCGACAGACTACAATGAGCAGTTCTTC. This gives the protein CASSIRGSTDYNEQFF.

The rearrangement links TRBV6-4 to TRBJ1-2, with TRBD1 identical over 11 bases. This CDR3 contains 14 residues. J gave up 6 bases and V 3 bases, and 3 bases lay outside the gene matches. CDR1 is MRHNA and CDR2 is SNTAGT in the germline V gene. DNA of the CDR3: TGTGCCAGCAGTGAAAGGACAGGGGGCCATGGCTACACCTTC. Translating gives CASSERTGGHGYTF.

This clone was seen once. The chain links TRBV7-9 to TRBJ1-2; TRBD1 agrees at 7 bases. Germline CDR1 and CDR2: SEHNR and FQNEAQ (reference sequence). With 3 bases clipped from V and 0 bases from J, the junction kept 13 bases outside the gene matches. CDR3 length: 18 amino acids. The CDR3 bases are TGTGCCAGCAGCTTTGCCCGGCCGGGACAGAGGGCTAACTATGGCTACACCTTC. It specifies CASSFARPGQRANYGYTF.

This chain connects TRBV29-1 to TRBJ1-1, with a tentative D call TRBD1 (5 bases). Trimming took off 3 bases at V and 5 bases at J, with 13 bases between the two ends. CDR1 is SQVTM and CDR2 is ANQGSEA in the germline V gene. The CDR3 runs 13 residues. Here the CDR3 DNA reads TGCAGCGTTGATCTCGGGGGGTCGACTGAAGCTTTCTTT. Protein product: CSVDLGGSTEAFF. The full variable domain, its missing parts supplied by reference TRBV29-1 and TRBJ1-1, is SAVISQKPSRDICQRGTSLTIQCQVDSQVTMMFWYRQQPGQSLTLIATANQGSEATYESGFVIDKFPISRPNLTFSTLTVSNMSPEDSSIYLCSVDLGGSTEAFFGQGTRLTVV.

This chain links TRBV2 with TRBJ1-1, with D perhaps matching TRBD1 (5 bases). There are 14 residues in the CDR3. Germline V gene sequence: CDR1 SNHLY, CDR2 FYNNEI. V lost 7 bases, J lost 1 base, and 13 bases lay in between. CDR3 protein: CASIRRGGNTEAFF. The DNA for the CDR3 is TGTGCCAGCATACGAAGGGGAGGGAACACTGAAGCTTTCTTT.

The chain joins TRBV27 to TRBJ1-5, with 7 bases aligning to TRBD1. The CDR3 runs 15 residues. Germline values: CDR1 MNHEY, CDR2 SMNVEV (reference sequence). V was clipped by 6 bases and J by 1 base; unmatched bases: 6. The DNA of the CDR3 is TGTGCCAGCAGAGCGACAGGGATCAGCAATCAGCCCCAGCATTTT. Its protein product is CASRATGISNQPQHF.

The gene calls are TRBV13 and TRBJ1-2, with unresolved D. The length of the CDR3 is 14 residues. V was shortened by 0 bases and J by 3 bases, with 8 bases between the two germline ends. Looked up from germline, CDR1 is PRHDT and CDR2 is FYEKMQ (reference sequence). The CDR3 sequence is CASSLGRSYYGYTF. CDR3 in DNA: TGTGCCAGCAGCTTAGGCCGGAGTTACTATGGCTACACCTTC.

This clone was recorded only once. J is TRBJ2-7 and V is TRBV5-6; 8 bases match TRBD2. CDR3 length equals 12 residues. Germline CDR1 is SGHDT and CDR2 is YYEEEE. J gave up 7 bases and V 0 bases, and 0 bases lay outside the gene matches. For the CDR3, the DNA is TGTGCCAGCAGCTTGGCTAGCGGGGAGCAGTACTTC. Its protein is CASSLASGEQYF.

CDR3 amino acids: CATSITSGRAHEQFF. CDR3 coding DNA: TGTGCCACCAGCATTACTAGCGGGAGGGCCCATGAGCAGTTCTTC. V usage is TRBV15 and J usage is TRBJ2-1; 13 nucleotides match TRBD2. CDR1 is LNHNV, CDR2 YYDKDF, per germline (reference sequence). Losses at the gene ends were 4 bases for V and 8 bases for J; bases not matched to a gene: 5. The CDR3 is made up of 15 amino acids.

The CDR3 reads CASRHGLAGDEQFF. CDR3 DNA sequence: TGTGCCAGCAGACATGGACTAGCGGGAGATGAGCAGTTCTTC. J is TRBJ2-1 and V is TRBV9; 13 bases are a match to TRBD2. The CDR3 totals 14 residues. J was trimmed by 8 bases and V by 5 bases; bases with no gene match: 4. Germline V gene data show CDR1 as SGDLS and CDR2 as YYNGEE.

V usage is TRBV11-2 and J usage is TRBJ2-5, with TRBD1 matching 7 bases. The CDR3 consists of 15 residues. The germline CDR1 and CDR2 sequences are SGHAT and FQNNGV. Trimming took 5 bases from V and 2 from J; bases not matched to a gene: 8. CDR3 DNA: TGTGCCAGCAGCCTACAGGGACAGACGCAAGAGACCCAGTACTTC. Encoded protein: CASSLQGQTQETQYF.

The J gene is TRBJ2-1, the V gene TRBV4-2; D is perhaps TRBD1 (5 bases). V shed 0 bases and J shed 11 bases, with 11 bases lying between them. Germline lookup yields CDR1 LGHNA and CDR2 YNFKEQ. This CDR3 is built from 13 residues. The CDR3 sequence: CASSQDRGIQQFF. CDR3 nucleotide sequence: TGTGCCAGCAGCCAAGATAGGGGCATCCAGCAGTTCTTC.